The 27 T cell receptor beta chains below all came from one sample that was sequenced in a study of cytomegalovirus exposure and HLA in healthy donors. In the PCR, 60 Vbeta and 13 Jbeta primers were used. TCRdb's table, derived via immunoSEQ multiplex PCR, lists solely in-frame clones and lacks some. The sample yields 73,000 or so clones, 75% to 85% seen once. The sample was PBMCs. The source is a human donor in good health.

This chain joins TRBV9 and TRBJ1-2, with TRBD1 identical over 11 bases. CDR1 and CDR2 from the germline V gene are SGDLS and YYNGEE. This CDR3 is 14 amino acids long. V was clipped by 4 bases and J by 8 bases; unmatched bases: 7. CDR3: CASSPGQGVQGYTF. CDR3 sequence (DNA): TGTGCCAGCAGCCCGGGACAGGGGGTACAGGGCTACACCTTC.

The V call is TRBV7-9, the J call TRBJ1-1; 10 bases line up with TRBD1. Trimming cost V 5 bases and J 11 bases; bases outside gene matches: 8. The CDR3 covers 13 residues. The germline CDR1 and CDR2 sequences are SEHNR and FQNEAQ (reference sequence). The CDR3 spells CASSPTGGGKAFF. CDR3 in DNA: TGTGCCAGCAGCCCGACAGGGGGCGGGAAGGCTTTCTTT.

The CDR3 nucleotides are TGTGCCAGCTCACCCATAGCGGCACAAGAGACCCAGTACTTC. Translating gives CASSPIAAQETQYF. The genes are TRBV18 and TRBJ2-5, with a tentative D call TRBD2 (6 bases). Trimming pared 3 bases from V and 2 bases from J, leaving 10 bases between. This CDR3 comprises 14 residues. From germline, CDR1 is KGHSH and CDR2 LQKENI.

The chain carries TRBV19 and TRBJ2-1, with TRBD1 matching over 8 bases. Germline V gene data show CDR1 as LNHDA and CDR2 as SQIVND (reference sequence). V shed 5 bases and J 2 bases; nucleotides not matched to a gene: 2. CDR3 size: 14 residues. Here the CDR3 reads CASSRTGTYNEQFF. DNA of the CDR3: TGTGCCAGTAGTCGGACAGGGACCTACAATGAGCAGTTCTTC.

This rearrangement joins TRBV5-1 to TRBJ2-3, with 15 bases identical to TRBD2. Unmatched junction bases numbered 1, after V lost 3 bases and J lost 2 bases. This CDR3 region has 16 residues. The germline CDR1 and CDR2 sequences are SGHRS and YFSETQ. The CDR3 reads CASSWTSGGATDTQYF. The CDR3 DNA sequence: TGCGCCAGCAGCTGGACTAGCGGGGGGGCCACAGATACGCAGTATTTT.

The CDR3 region is CASSQDGQGRGGTNEKLFF. CDR3 sequence (DNA): TGCGCCAGCAGCCAAGATGGGCAGGGGAGAGGGGGAACTAATGAAAAACTGTTTTTT. The V and J genes are TRBV4-3 and TRBJ1-4; D might be TRBD1 (6 bases). Looked up from germline, CDR1 is LGHNA and CDR2 is YSLEER. V was shortened by 0 bases and J by 1 base, with 18 bases between the two germline ends. The CDR3 covers 19 residues.

The chain combines TRBV5-6 with TRBJ1-1; 8 nucleotides agree with TRBD1. Germline V gives CDR1 SGHDT, CDR2 YYEEEE. The CDR3 spans 15 residues. Trimming at V came to 4 bases and at J to 13 bases, leaving 18 bases not matched to a gene. For the CDR3, the DNA is TGTGCCAGCAGCCCGGACAGGGATGGGTTTGTTAGGCTTTTCTTT. This sequence encodes CASSPDRDGFVRLFF.

V gene TRBV7-3 combines with J gene TRBJ2-2, with D possibly TRBD1 on 5 matching bases. This CDR3 region has 13 residues. Germline CDR1 is SGHTA and CDR2 is FQGTGA. V was shortened by 5 bases and J by 5 bases, with 9 bases between the two germline ends. CDR3 in DNA: TGTGCCAGCAGCCGACAGATTACCGGGGAGCTGTTTTTT. Protein: CASSRQITGELFF. The whole variable domain, remainder taken from reference TRBV7-3 and TRBJ2-2, is GAGVSQTPSNKVTEKGKYVELRCDPISGHTALYWYRQSLGQGPEFLIYFQGTGAADDSGLPNDRFFAVRPEGSVSTLKIQRTERGDSAVYLCASSRQITGELFFGEGSRLTVL.

The chain joins TRBV19 to TRBJ1-5; D is unclear. The CDR3 runs 16 residues. V was trimmed by 0 bases and J by 3 bases, leaving 12 bases between them. Germline V gives CDR1 LNHDA, CDR2 SQIVND (reference sequence). CDR3 amino acids: CASSIDAGRLNQPQHF. In DNA form, the CDR3 reads TGTGCCAGTAGTATAGATGCAGGTAGGCTCAATCAGCCCCAGCATTTT. Full variable domain (remainder filled in from reference TRBV19 and TRBJ1-5): DGGITQSPKYLFRKEGQNVTLSCEQNLNHDAMYWYRQDPGQGLRLIYYSQIVNDFQKGDIAEGYSVSREKKESFPLTVTSAQKNPTAFYLCASSIDAGRLNQPQHFGDGTRLSIL.

V usage is TRBV18 and J usage is TRBJ1-1; TRBD1 agrees at 8 bases. The J segment lost 4 bases and the V segment lost 4 bases, leaving 5 bases of the junction unmatched. The CDR3 runs to 14 residues. Germline V CDR1 and CDR2: KGHSH, LQKENI. The CDR3 region has the DNA TGTGCCAGCTCACAAGGACAGGGAGTCACTGAAGCTTTCTTT. As protein: CASSQGQGVTEAFF. The entire variable domain, with the rest obtained from reference TRBV18 and TRBJ1-1, is as follows: NAGVMQNPRHLVRRRGQEARLRCSPMKGHSHVYWYRQLPEEGLKFMVYLQKENIIDESGMPKERFSAEFPKEGPSILRIQQVVRGDSAAYFCASSQGQGVTEAFFGQGTRLTVV.

This clone was detected once. The chain couples TRBV5-1 to TRBJ2-5; 12 positions match TRBD2. The CDR3 has 16 residues. The ends lost 4 bases at V and 2 bases at J; junction bases unmatched: 6. The germline CDR1 and CDR2 sequences are SGHRS and YFSETQ. The CDR3 is CASSPETSGGQETQYF. DNA for the CDR3: TGCGCCAGCAGCCCGGAGACTAGCGGGGGACAAGAGACCCAGTACTTC. The complete variable domain, with remaining parts taken from reference TRBV5-1 and TRBJ2-5, reads KAGVTQTPRYLIKTRGQQVTLSCSPISGHRSVSWYQQTPGQGLQFLFEYFSETQRNKGNFPGRFSGRQFSNSRSEMNVSTLELGDSALYLCASSPETSGGQETQYFGPGTRLLVL.

The CDR3 sequence is CASSQERDSYEQYF. The CDR3 DNA reads as TGTGCCAGCTCACAAGAAAGAGACTCCTACGAGCAGTACTTC. V is TRBV18 and J is TRBJ2-7; D gene uncertain. CDR3 length equals 14 residues. Trimming left V 4 bases short and J 0 bases short, with 10 bases between. Germline loops: CDR1 KGHSH, CDR2 LQKENI.

The chain couples TRBV13 to TRBJ2-5; D remains unclear. Germline V gene sequence: CDR1 PRHDT, CDR2 FYEKMQ (reference sequence). The CDR3 covers 15 residues. Trimming left V 5 bases short and J 1 base short, with 14 bases between. CDR3 loop: CASSPWVNSQETQYF. In DNA form, the CDR3 reads TGTGCCAGCAGCCCGTGGGTGAACAGCCAAGAGACCCAGTACTTC. The variable domain in full, completed from reference TRBV13 and TRBJ2-5, reads AAGVIQSPRHLIKEKRETATLKCYPIPRHDTVYWYQQGPGQDPQFLISFYEKMQSDKGSIPDRFSAQQFSDYHSELNMSSLELGDSALYFCASSPWVNSQETQYFGPGTRLLVL.

V usage is TRBV25-1 and J usage is TRBJ1-1; possibly TRBD1 for D (5 bases). CDR1 MGHDK and CDR2 SYGVNS come from the germline V gene. This CDR3 has 12 amino acids. V lost 6 bases and J lost 7, with 12 bases in between. The CDR3 loop reads CASSWGRGEAFF. The CDR3 region has the DNA TGTGCCAGCAGCTGGGGCCGAGGTGAAGCTTTCTTT. Drawing the rest from reference TRBV25-1 and TRBJ1-1, the complete variable domain is EADIYQTPRYLVIGTGKKITLECSQTMGHDKMYWYQQDPGMELHLIHYSYGVNSTEKGDLSSESTVSRIRTEHFPLTLESARPSHTSQYLCASSWGRGEAFFGQGTRLTVV.

This chain connects TRBV5-6 to TRBJ1-1; a weak D match, TRBD1 (6 bases). The germline V gene has CDR1 SGHDT and CDR2 YYEEEE. The germline V and J ends were trimmed by 0 bases and 11 bases, with 14 bases remaining between them. The CDR3 totals 13 residues. The CDR3 here is CASSLDVRGNAFF. The DNA of the CDR3 is TGTGCCAGCAGCTTGGACGTAAGGGGGAATGCTTTCTTT.

V is TRBV14 and J is TRBJ1-2; 7 nucleotides match TRBD1. The germline V gene encodes CDR1 SGHDN and CDR2 FVKESK. The CDR3 spans 15 residues. V lost 1 base, J lost 2 bases, and 4 bases stayed unmatched. The DNA of the CDR3 is TGTGCCAGCAGCCAAGGCGGACAGGTCAACTATGGCTACACCTTC. This sequence encodes CASSQGGQVNYGYTF.

The rearrangement joins TRBV5-1 to TRBJ2-5; 10 nucleotides align to TRBD2. This CDR3 spans 17 amino acids. Germline V lookup: CDR1 SGHRS, CDR2 YFSETQ. V was clipped by 0 bases and J by 5 bases; unmatched bases: 10. CDR3 sequence: CASSLGTSGIPTETQYF. The CDR3 bases are TGCGCCAGCAGCTTGGGGACTAGCGGTATCCCGACGGAGACCCAGTACTTC.

A single count supports this clone. The chain employs TRBV5-5 and TRBJ2-5, with D uncertain. The germline CDR1 and CDR2 sequences are SGHKS and YYEKEE (reference sequence). The CDR3 runs 12 residues. The V end lost 7 bases, the J end lost 5 bases, and 12 bases lay between the germline ends. The chain's CDR3 is CASELVGETQYF. In DNA form, the CDR3 reads TGTGCCAGCGAGCTTGTCGGGGAGACCCAGTACTTC.

This sequence joins TRBV28 and TRBJ2-7; tentatively, D is TRBD1 (6 bases). Germline V CDR1 and CDR2: MDHEN, SYDVKM. The CDR3 has 11 amino acids. The ends were cut back, 5 bases at V and 13 bases at J, with 15 bases in the middle. The CDR3 coding sequence is TGTGCCAGCAGTACGACAGGCCTAATTTACTTC. Protein: CASSTTGLIYF.

V usage is TRBV27 and J usage is TRBJ1-5; D might be TRBD1 (6 bases). The V end lost 8 bases, the J end lost 3 bases, and 17 bases lay between the germline ends. The CDR3 runs to 15 residues. From germline, CDR1 is MNHEY and CDR2 SMNVEV (reference sequence). For the CDR3, the DNA is TGTGCCAGCTCAGAAGGCCGGGACAACAATCAGCCCCAGCATTTT. This codes for CASSEGRDNNQPQHF.

This clone has a single count. V and J are TRBV7-6 and TRBJ2-7; 9 nucleotides line up with TRBD1. The junction had 10 bases not matched to a gene; V was cut back by 4 bases and J by 3 bases. Per germline, CDR1 SGHVS and CDR2 FNYEAQ. This CDR3 has 16 residues. This CDR3 is CASSSYTGTGSYEQYF. The CDR3 bases are TGTGCCAGCAGCTCCTACACCGGGACAGGGAGCTACGAGCAGTACTTC.

The count of this clone is one. The CDR3 loop is CASRDGGAREQYF. CDR3 DNA: TGTGCCAGCAGGGATGGGGGGGCCCGCGAGCAGTACTTC. The V call is TRBV6-1, the J call TRBJ2-7; TRBD2 is a possible D gene (7 bases). The ends were cut back, 6 bases at V and 6 bases at J, with 15 bases in the middle. The germline CDR1 and CDR2 sequences are MNHNS and SASEGT. The CDR3 loop spans 13 amino acids.

The chain combines TRBV29-1 with TRBJ1-4; no reliable D call. From germline, CDR1 is SQVTM and CDR2 ANQGSEA. CDR3 length equals 10 residues. With 7 bases removed from V and 5 bases from J, the gap between germline ends came to 5 bases. The CDR3: CSAFNEKLFF. CDR3 bases: TGCAGCGCGTTCAATGAAAAACTGTTTTTT.

The chain is built from TRBV27 and TRBJ1-6; no clear D. Per germline, CDR1 MNHEY and CDR2 SMNVEV (reference sequence). This CDR3 spans 15 amino acids. V shed 6 bases and J shed 3 bases, with 12 bases lying between them. CDR3 in amino acids: CASRIEGYYNSPLHF. CDR3 nucleotides: TGTGCCAGCAGGATCGAGGGTTACTATAATTCACCCCTCCACTTT.

The chain employs TRBV23-1 and TRBJ2-7; 8 nucleotides align to TRBD1. TRBV23-1 is sorted into the ORF group, with uncertain function. This CDR3 spans 17 amino acids. V dropped 4 bases and J dropped 3; count of bases not matched to a gene: 14. The CDR3 loop reads CASSPNGGQVYLYEQYF. The CDR3 nucleotides read TGCGCCAGCAGTCCCAACGGGGGACAGGTTTACCTCTACGAGCAGTACTTC.

The chain carries TRBV10-2 and TRBJ1-6, with 9 bases matching TRBD1. Germline loops: CDR1 WSHSY, CDR2 SAAADI. The V and J ends lost 0 bases and 10 bases, in that order; junction bases with no gene match: 7. This CDR3 is 16 amino acids long. The CDR3 spells CASSESAGTGFSPLHF. The CDR3 nucleotides read TGCGCCAGCAGTGAGTCGGCCGGGACAGGGTTCTCACCCCTCCACTTT.

The chain is built from TRBV6-5 and TRBJ1-2, with 10 bases that match TRBD1. Looked up from germline, CDR1 is MNHEY and CDR2 is SVGAGI. J lost 6 bases, V lost 6 bases, and 10 bases had no gene match. The CDR3 spans 15 residues. DNA of the CDR3: TGTGCCAGCAGGTCAACGGGACAGGGGCTTCATGGCTACACCTTC. Translating it yields CASRSTGQGLHGYTF.